This TCR beta chain was identified in a study of tissue T cells after allogeneic stem cell transplantation. Details on this clone: Its antigen is unknown. Here the gene names and germline are mouse.

Overall study results and limits: Blood and spleen captured only part of the tissue TCR repertoire. The patient cohort was small and clinically heterogeneous, with limited sampling depth.

Data came from immunoSEQ multiplex PCR; TCRdb stores just in-frame clones and leaves some out. The repertoire includes about 20,000 clones, 55% to 80% of them detected once, and less than 0.8% sits in the top ten. Sequencing input: spleen. This sequence was found in a female BALB/c mouse in good health. Strain MHC haplotype: H2-d.

The chain's CDR3 is CASSQEINYAEQFF. The DNA read from the CDR3 is TGTGCCAGCAGCCAAGAAATAAACTATGCTGAGCAGTTC. The gene calls are TRBV5 and TRBJ2-1; D call uncertain. The sequenced fragment ends 1 residue before the CDR3 boundary, so the rest is inferred from the germline J gene. The germline gives CDR1 LGHNA, CDR2 YNLKQL (reference sequence). This CDR3 spans 14 amino acids. V was pared by 0 bases and J by 1 base, with 4 bases between.